This T cell receptor (beta chain) was obtained from a study of blood T cell repertoires in COVID-19. The overall study: Nucleic acid was either cDNA or gDNA, and it came from T cells, B-cell-depleted T cells, or PBMCs.

Data came from immunoSEQ multiplex PCR; TCRdb stores just in-frame clones and leaves some out. This table holds roughly 150,000 clones, 85% to 90% found once. In germline, CDR1 is GTSNPN, CDR2 SVGIG (reference sequence). There are 14 residues in the CDR3. V was clipped by 1 base and J by 3 bases; unmatched bases: 3. Material: peripheral blood. The J gene is TRBJ1-5, the V gene TRBV30; TRBD1 matches 7 bases. The sequence derives from a man between 45 and 60 years old who had recovered from COVID-19. In DNA, the CDR3 is TGTGCCTGGAGTGGGGACAGCTACAATCAGCCCCAGCATTTT. This encodes CAWSGDSYNQPQHF.